This T cell receptor (beta chain) was captured by sequencing in a study of cytomegalovirus exposure and HLA in healthy donors. General study points: Later work showed greater clonal expansion in HLA-associated TCR beta chains than in equally common others. For TCR beta chains, V- and J-gene trimming was later linked to a missense DCLRE1C variant. In an earlier analysis, most TCR beta V segments were productive about 87% or about 30% of the time. Under in vitro conditions, a few CMV-associated chains were confirmed as specific for CMV antigens.

PCR amplification relied on 60 Vbeta primers (plus 13 Jbeta primers). Generated by immunoSEQ multiplex PCR, the TCRdb table keeps only in-frame clones and is missing some. Here the sample spans more than 100,000 clones, 80% to 85% being singletons. Germline V lookup: CDR1 SGHNT, CDR2 YYREEE (reference sequence). The CDR3 contains 17 residues. J gave up 9 bases and V 0 bases, and 13 bases lay outside the gene matches. Turning to this clone: Antigen unknown.

Sequenced: PBMCs. The source is a woman between 45 and 65 years old in good health and CMV-seropositive. The rearrangement links TRBV5-4 to TRBJ2-1; 9 positions agree with TRBD2. As DNA, the CDR3 is TGTGCCAGCAGCTTGGATGGGTCGGCGGGAGGGCCGGGTGAGCAGTTCTTC. Its translation: CASSLDGSAGGPGEQFF.